These 17 T cell receptor beta chains were sequenced from one sample in a study of naive and memory T cell subsets (dated by TCRdb to 2015 to 2018). Library preparation used UMI-ligation and nested PCR. Reads for this sample came from an Illumina MiSeq. The beta constant-region primer was an equimolar mix of two oligonucleotides covering both TRBC1 and TRBC2. Four rounds of PCR, combining the SP2 primer with nested alpha and beta constant-region primers, were used to amplify the ligated cDNA. In-frame beta chains were kept once TCRdb had trimmed the public reads at Q25 with fastp and called clones with MiXCR. Each entry is one CDR3 protein sequence, shown with its most common DNA and genes. The sample table holds 120,000 or so distinct CDR3 sequences, of which 36% were seen once. Approximately 0.88% of the sample is in the top ten clones. The sequencing input was central memory CD4+ T cells from blood. What the cell subset or site label conveys for this sample: central memory, CD45RA- CD27+. The receptors come from a human donor in good health.

The table lists this clonotype with a few counts. The chain combines TRBV29-1 with TRBJ2-5, with a weak D call TRBD1 (5 bases). Germline CDR1 SQVTM, CDR2 ANQGSEA. The CDR3 extends over 14 amino acids. V lost 5 bases to trimming and J lost 3 bases, with 16 bases between them. The CDR3 loop is CSVKGQGEEETQYF. The CDR3 coding sequence is TGCAGCGTTAAGGGGCAGGGCGAAGAAGAGACCCAGTACTTC.

The chain joins TRBV10-3 to TRBJ2-1, with 16 bases that match TRBD2. Trimming at V came to 0 bases and at J to 6 bases, leaving 8 bases not matched to a gene. The CDR3 spans 19 residues. CDR1 and CDR2 (germline): ENHRY, SYGVKD. The CDR3 nucleotides are TGTGCCATCAGTGAGTCCGGGACTAGCGGGAGGGCCTCGAGCAATGAGCAGTTCTTC. Translating gives CAISESGTSGRASSNEQFF.

J is TRBJ1-5 and V is TRBV5-1; D is ambiguous. Germline assignment: CDR1 SGHRS and CDR2 YFSETQ. CDR3 size: 13 residues. V shed 0 bases and J shed 7 bases, with 8 bases lying between them. The chain's CDR3 is CASSLDRFQPQHF. The CDR3 bases are TGCGCCAGCAGCTTGGACCGTTTCCAGCCCCAGCATTTT.

As to this clonotype: At one boundary the junction diverges from the germline segment, which might be a read error. The chain uses TRBV5-6 and TRBJ1-1; D perhaps matches TRBD1 (5 bases). The CDR3 length is 15 residues. Germline assignment: CDR1 SGHDT and CDR2 YYEEEE. Here the CDR3 reads CASTRDPGRNAEAFF. The CDR3 DNA follows: TGTGCCAGCACCCGGGACCCTGGAAGGAACGCTGAAGCTTTCTTT.

Only a few counts were recorded for this clonotype. The chain uses TRBV7-2 and TRBJ1-2; D unclear. The CDR3 runs 13 residues. V lost 2 bases to trimming and J lost 5 bases, with 9 bases between them. CDR1 is SGHTA and CDR2 is FQGNSA in the germline V gene. The CDR3 DNA is TGTGCCAGCAGCTTACCCACTGAGTATGGCTACACCTTC. Protein product: CASSLPTEYGYTF.

This clonotype was recorded a few times. The chain uses TRBV29-1 and TRBJ1-2; TRBD1 aligns across 8 bases. Germline V CDR1 and CDR2: SQVTM, ANQGSEA. The ends lost 1 base at V and 8 bases at J; junction bases unmatched: 6. The CDR3 is 13 residues long. The CDR3 is CSVEAQGVEGYTF. CDR3 in DNA: TGCAGCGTTGAAGCACAGGGGGTTGAGGGCTACACCTTC.

The chain carries TRBV7-2 and TRBJ2-1, with TRBD2 identical over 9 bases. The CDR3 contains 17 residues. CDR1 and CDR2 from the germline V gene are SGHTA and FQGNSA. J gave up 1 base and V 1 base, and 5 bases lay outside the gene matches. CDR3 loop: CASSLGTSVTSYNEQFF. The CDR3 DNA is TGTGCCAGCAGCTTAGGGACTAGCGTGACATCCTACAATGAGCAGTTCTTC.

Only a few counts were recorded for this clonotype. The chain links TRBV7-2 to TRBJ1-6, with TRBD1 identical over 7 bases. J was trimmed by 11 bases and V by 5 bases; bases with no gene match: 9. The CDR3 covers 14 residues. Germline V gives CDR1 SGHTA, CDR2 FQGNSA. This CDR3 is CASSPRTGDAPLHF. CDR3 sequence (DNA): TGTGCCAGCAGCCCCCGGACAGGCGATGCACCCCTCCACTTT.

This chain uses TRBV18 with TRBJ1-1; D call uncertain. The V end was cut by 3 bases, the J end by 4 bases, with 12 bases between. From germline, CDR1 is KGHSH and CDR2 LQKENI. This CDR3 is built from 14 residues. In nucleotides, the CDR3 is TGTGCCAGCTCACCTAGTGCAAGGACCACTGAAGCTTTCTTT. Protein product: CASSPSARTTEAFF. The full variable domain, rest sourced from reference TRBV18 and TRBJ1-1, is NAGVMQNPRHLVRRRGQEARLRCSPMKGHSHVYWYRQLPEEGLKFMVYLQKENIIDESGMPKERFSAEFPKEGPSILRIQQVVRGDSAAYFCASSPSARTTEAFFGQGTRLTVV.

This clonotype was found a few times. CDR3 in amino acids: CASSPNFREKLFF. The CDR3 DNA reads TGTGCCAGCTCACCCAATTTCCGTGAAAAACTGTTTTTT. V and J are TRBV18 and TRBJ1-4, with D hard to call. There are 13 residues in the CDR3. Trimming stripped 3 bases from V and 7 bases from J, with 9 bases between. Germline V gives CDR1 KGHSH, CDR2 LQKENI.

This clonotype showed up many times. DNA for the CDR3: TGTGCCAGCAGTTACTCGAATAGTAGGAAAGATACGCAGTATTTT. Encoded protein: CASSYSNSRKDTQYF. J is TRBJ2-3 and V is TRBV6-5; D call uncertain. Trimming pared 0 bases from V and 5 bases from J, leaving 12 bases between. Germline CDR1 and CDR2: MNHEY and SVGAGI. CDR3 size: 15 residues.

This clonotype was picked up a small number of times. The V gene is TRBV19, the J gene TRBJ2-7; 9 nucleotides line up with TRBD2. The CDR3 sequence is 17 residues long. V shed 3 bases, J shed 3 bases, and the junction held 12 bases outside the gene matches. CDR1 and CDR2 (germline): LNHDA, SQIVND (reference sequence). This CDR3 is CASSMGLAGNGGYEQYF. CDR3 nucleotide sequence: TGTGCCAGTAGTATGGGGCTAGCGGGAAATGGAGGCTACGAGCAGTACTTC. Using reference TRBV19 and TRBJ2-7 for the parts outside the CDR3, the full variable domain is DGGITQSPKYLFRKEGQNVTLSCEQNLNHDAMYWYRQDPGQGLRLIYYSQIVNDFQKGDIAEGYSVSREKKESFPLTVTSAQKNPTAFYLCASSMGLAGNGGYEQYFGPGTRLTVT.

V usage is TRBV29-1 and J usage is TRBJ2-1, with a weak D call TRBD2 (6 bases). Trimming removed 6 bases from V and 9 bases from J, with 15 bases in between. This CDR3 spans 12 amino acids. Germline CDR1 and CDR2: SQVTM and ANQGSEA. The CDR3 DNA reads TGCAGCGTGACTAGTTCAGGACTTGAGCAGTTCTTC. It codes for CSVTSSGLEQFF.

This clonotype was detected a few times. The V call is TRBV20-1, the J call TRBJ2-3, with no clear D. Germline V gives CDR1 DFQATT, CDR2 SNEGSKA (reference sequence). V dropped 1 base and J dropped 3 bases, with 14 bases sitting between them. The CDR3 loop spans 15 amino acids. CDR3 bases: TGCAGTGCTAGAGGCTCCAACTTAGGGACAGATACGCAGTATTTT. Residues: CSARGSNLGTDTQYF.

This sequence joins TRBV9 and TRBJ2-1; the match to TRBD2 covers 8 bases. The germline V gene has CDR1 SGDLS and CDR2 YYNGEE. The CDR3 loop spans 15 amino acids. The V gene end was trimmed by 4 bases and the J gene end by 8 bases; junction bases not matched to a gene: 11. The CDR3 region has the DNA TGTGCCAGCAGCTCCCGGGTAGCGGGAACGGATGAGCAGTTCTTC. It translates to CASSSRVAGTDEQFF.

A few counts support this clonotype. The J gene is TRBJ2-1, the V gene TRBV25-1; 10 bases are shared with TRBD2. This CDR3 has 15 amino acids. The trim removed 8 bases at V and 7 bases at J, leaving 11 bases unmatched. The germline V gene encodes CDR1 MGHDK and CDR2 SYGVNS. CDR3 sequence: CASHRSGRASNEQFF. For the CDR3, the DNA is TGTGCCAGCCACCGGAGCGGGAGGGCCAGTAATGAGCAGTTCTTC.

This clonotype was counted only a few times. CDR3 protein: CASSLFGAGSQYF. The CDR3 DNA reads TGTGCCAGCAGTTTATTTGGTGCTGGGAGTCAGTACTTC. The rearrangement joins TRBV28 to TRBJ2-4, with D perhaps TRBD2 (5 bases). Germline CDR1 MDHEN, CDR2 SYDVKM. The CDR3 length is 13 residues. The ends were cut back, 1 base at V and 12 bases at J, with 13 bases in the middle.